The 19 T cell receptor beta chains below all came from one sample that was sequenced in a study of cytomegalovirus exposure and HLA in healthy donors. The PCR had 60 Vbeta and 13 Jbeta primers. The table came from immunoSEQ multiplex PCR; TCRdb's copy has only in-frame clones and leaves some out. The data hold fewer than 200,000 clones, with around four fifths observed a single time. Source material: PBMCs. The receptor source for this set is a male donor in good health and CMV-seropositive.

Only a few counts were recorded for this clone. The V gene is TRBV6-1, the J gene TRBJ2-3, with no clear D. V was trimmed by 6 bases and J by 3 bases, leaving 16 bases between them. The CDR3 loop spans 15 amino acids. Germline V gene lookup returns CDR1 MNHNS and CDR2 SASEGT. The CDR3 DNA follows: TGTGCCAGCAGGGCTACAGTGGCCTCGACAGATACGCAGTATTTT. Amino acids: CASRATVASTDTQYF.

The chain carries TRBV27 and TRBJ1-6; 8 nucleotides agree with TRBD1. The V gene end was trimmed by 5 bases and the J gene end by 10 bases; junction bases not matched to a gene: 7. This CDR3 spans 14 amino acids. The germline V gene has CDR1 MNHEY and CDR2 SMNVEV (reference sequence). Here the CDR3 DNA reads TGTGCCAGCAGTGTATGGACAGGGCTCTCACCCCTCCACTTT. This gives the protein CASSVWTGLSPLHF.

The rearrangement links TRBV5-1 to TRBJ2-5, with 9 bases matching TRBD1. There are 15 residues in the CDR3. V dropped 3 bases and J dropped 4; count of bases not matched to a gene: 7. Germline V lookup: CDR1 SGHRS, CDR2 YFSETQ. The chain's CDR3 is CASSWQQGAGETQYF. Here the CDR3 DNA reads TGCGCCAGCAGCTGGCAACAGGGGGCGGGAGAGACCCAGTACTTC.

This clone was seen just once. The chain has TRBV4-1 and TRBJ2-7, with 8 positions matching TRBD2. V was pared by 4 bases and J by 4 bases, with 6 bases of the junction left unmatched. CDR3 size: 14 residues. CDR1 MGHRA and CDR2 YSYEKL come from the germline V gene. This CDR3 is CASSPQRGRYEQYF. For the CDR3, the DNA is TGCGCCAGCAGCCCCCAGCGGGGGAGATACGAGCAGTACTTC.

The chain carries TRBV6-5 and TRBJ2-3; TRBD1 agrees at 9 bases. CDR3 size: 15 residues. The V gene end was trimmed by 6 bases and the J gene end by 3 bases; junction bases not matched to a gene: 7. Germline V gives CDR1 MNHEY, CDR2 SVGAGI. The CDR3 coding sequence is TGTGCCAGCAGAACTACAGGGGGCAGAACAGATACGCAGTATTTT. Encoded protein: CASRTTGGRTDTQYF.

The chain joins TRBV9 to TRBJ1-1, with unresolved D. Between the trimmed V and J ends, which lost 0 bases and 7 bases, there was a span of 16 bases. In germline, CDR1 is SGDLS, CDR2 YYNGEE. CDR3 length equals 15 residues. This CDR3 reads CASSVDPVGGREAFF. CDR3 bases: TGTGCCAGCAGCGTAGACCCTGTGGGCGGGCGTGAAGCTTTCTTT.

The chain is built from TRBV7-2 and TRBJ1-2; D not resolved. Germline assignment: CDR1 SGHTA and CDR2 FQGNSA. CDR3 size: 17 residues. V was shortened by 1 base and J by 4 bases, with 19 bases between the two germline ends. The DNA for the CDR3 is TGTGCCAGCAGCTTAGATTCAGCCCCCCTGGGGAGCTATGGCTACACCTTC. Its translation: CASSLDSAPLGSYGYTF.

This sequence joins TRBV30 and TRBJ1-2; D is unclear. Between the trimmed V and J ends, which lost 3 bases and 2 bases, there was a span of 10 bases. Germline CDR1 and CDR2: GTSNPN and SVGIG (reference sequence). There are 13 residues in the CDR3. The CDR3 DNA sequence: TGTGCCTGGAGAAGCGGCACCAACTATGGCTACACCTTC. This codes for CAWRSGTNYGYTF.

This sequence joins TRBV19 and TRBJ1-1; D is ambiguous. V was cut by 8 bases and J by 1 base, with 14 bases left in between. Germline V gene sequence: CDR1 LNHDA, CDR2 SQIVND (reference sequence). The CDR3 is 14 amino acids. The CDR3, as DNA: TGTGCCAGTGCCTGGTGGGGAGGGAACACTGAAGCTTTCTTT. This codes for CASAWWGGNTEAFF.

The chain combines TRBV7-2 with TRBJ2-5; TRBD2 matches at 8 bases. The CDR3 has 16 residues. After removal of 5 bases from V and 7 bases from J, the junction contained 15 bases not matched to a gene. Germline V gene lookup returns CDR1 SGHTA and CDR2 FQGNSA. The CDR3 loop is CASSPTSGGGRGTQYF. DNA for the CDR3: TGTGCCAGCAGCCCCACCTCCGGGGGGGGCCGGGGGACCCAGTACTTC.

The rearrangement joins TRBV5-1 to TRBJ1-5, with TRBD1 as a possible D gene (6 bases). Looked up from germline, CDR1 is SGHRS and CDR2 is YFSETQ. The CDR3 covers 14 residues. Trimming took off 4 bases at V and 7 bases at J, with 15 bases between the two ends. CDR3 sequence: CASSLGQYEQPQHF. As DNA, the CDR3 is TGCGCCAGCAGCCTTGGACAGTATGAGCAGCCCCAGCATTTT.

The chain recombines TRBV7-6 with TRBJ1-5, with TRBD1 matching over 10 bases. The V segment lost 6 bases and the J segment 1 base; nucleotides outside the gene matches: 9. The CDR3 runs 17 residues. Per the germline V gene, CDR1 is SGHVS and CDR2 is FNYEAQ. The CDR3 reads CASRLNGTGASNQPQHF. Written as DNA, the CDR3 is TGTGCCAGCAGGTTGAATGGGACAGGGGCCAGCAATCAGCCCCAGCATTTT.

This chain uses TRBV30 with TRBJ1-5; 8 bases match TRBD1. V dropped 5 bases and J dropped 5; count of bases not matched to a gene: 2. From germline, CDR1 is GTSNPN and CDR2 SVGIG (reference sequence). The CDR3 extends over 12 amino acids. The CDR3 protein is CAWSTGDQPQHF. In DNA, the CDR3 is TGTGCCTGGTCGACAGGGGATCAGCCCCAGCATTTT.

V usage is TRBV19 and J usage is TRBJ2-1, with D maybe TRBD2 (6 bases). V lost 3 bases, J lost 3 bases, and 12 bases lay in between. Germline CDR1 LNHDA, CDR2 SQIVND (reference sequence). The CDR3 is made up of 15 amino acids. The CDR3 DNA reads as TGTGCCAGTAGTATCCAGTTTAGCGGCTACAATGAGCAGTTCTTC. Its protein is CASSIQFSGYNEQFF.

The chain combines TRBV25-1 with TRBJ1-2; tentative D call: TRBD1 (5 bases). The CDR3 length is 15 residues. The germline V and J ends were trimmed by 1 base and 3 bases, with 12 bases remaining between them. Per germline, CDR1 MGHDK and CDR2 SYGVNS. CDR3 nucleotides: TGTGCCAGCAGTGAATTGGACGGAGGGGACTATGGCTACACCTTC. As protein: CASSELDGGDYGYTF.

V usage is TRBV23-1 and J usage is TRBJ1-3; D remains unclear. TRBV23-1 is flagged as an ORF with uncertain function. V lost 3 bases to trimming and J lost 2 bases, with 23 bases between them. This CDR3 has 19 amino acids. CDR3 sequence: CASSQVEGRLLGTGNTIYF. CDR3 DNA: TGCGCCAGCAGTCAGGTGGAAGGGAGGCTTCTTGGAACTGGAAACACCATATATTTT.

The V gene is TRBV5-4, the J gene TRBJ1-1; 9 bases are a match to TRBD1. Per the germline V gene, CDR1 is SGHNT and CDR2 is YYREEE (reference sequence). The CDR3 has 15 amino acids. Trimming cost V 4 bases and J 4 bases; bases outside gene matches: 8. The CDR3, as DNA: TGTGCCAGCAGCCAACGGACAGGGGACGGCACTGAAGCTTTCTTT. Translation gives CASSQRTGDGTEAFF. The whole variable domain, filled in from reference TRBV5-4 and TRBJ1-1, reads ETGVTQSPTHLIKTRGQQVTLRCSSQSGHNTVSWYQQALGQGPQFIFQYYREEENGRGNFPPRFSGLQFPNYSSELNVNALELDDSALYLCASSQRTGDGTEAFFGQGTRLTVV.

Note on this clone: The sample contains more than one DNA sequence encoding this CDR3. The J gene is TRBJ2-3, the V gene TRBV6-1, with 7 bases lining up with TRBD1. This CDR3 is 15 amino acids long. The V segment lost 1 base and the J segment 3 bases; nucleotides outside the gene matches: 4. Germline CDR1 reads MNHNS; CDR2 reads SASEGT. CDR3 sequence (DNA): TGTGCCAGCAGTGAAGAAACAGGGGTGACAGATACGCAGTATTTT. Translated: CASSEETGVTDTQYF.

J is TRBJ1-6 and V is TRBV27, with D perhaps TRBD1 (5 bases). V was trimmed by 8 bases and J by 0 bases, leaving 11 bases between them. Germline CDR1 is MNHEY and CDR2 is SMNVEV (reference sequence). The CDR3 consists of 15 residues. CDR3 nucleotides: TGTGCCAGCTCCACCGGGGGCTCCTATAATTCACCCCTCCACTTT. Amino acids: CASSTGGSYNSPLHF.